This entry features one T cell receptor beta chain sequence. Germline values: CDR1 LNHDA, CDR2 SQIVND (reference sequence). Unmatched junction bases numbered 3, after V lost 1 base and J lost 0 bases. The CDR3 length is 16 residues. This sample is drawn from a study of blood T cell repertoires in COVID-19. Libraries were prepared by immunoSEQ multiplex PCR; TCRdb keeps only in-frame clonotypes and omits some of them. The table lists 200,000 to 250,000 clones, about four fifths of them singletons. Cohort allocation depended upon clinical history that participants reported. This clonotype was sampled from a woman aged 45-65 years with acute COVID-19. Sequencing was performed on PBMCs or T cells enriched from blood (not recorded which). The V and J genes are TRBV19 and TRBJ2-7; 10 positions agree with TRBD2. The CDR3 here is CASSIGLAGASYEQYF. The CDR3 region has the DNA TGTGCCAGTAGTATAGGGCTAGCGGGGGCCTCCTACGAGCAGTACTTC.